The clone carrying this T cell receptor (beta chain) has just a few counts. Its antigen is currently unknown. Trimming cost V 2 bases and J 6 bases, with 14 bases left between them. The germline gives CDR1 SQVTM, CDR2 ANQGSEA. This CDR3 spans 14 amino acids. This sample was included in a study of CD8+CD57+ T cells in acquired aplastic anemia. Study background: Across the sorted CD4+ and CD8+ cells, DNA amounts averaged approximately 3 ug.

Genomic DNA, serving as template, underwent TCR beta VDJ and CDR3 profiling. A single record per CDR3 protein comes from TCRdb applying MiXCR to the reads. The sample has roughly 180,000 distinct CDR3 sequences, 50% to 75% seen once; the top ten hold more than 45%. Points from the study as a whole: Twenty-nine shared CD8+ CDR3s appeared highly expressed within patients' immunodominant clones.

The source of this sequence is a human donor with severe aplastic anemia or a healthy control (not recorded which). This rearrangement joins TRBV29-1 to TRBJ1-5; no firm D call. The source material was sorted CD4+, CD8+, or CD8+CD57+ T cells (not recorded which) from PBMCs. As DNA, the CDR3 is TGCAGCGTTGAATCTAACATTCCCAGTCAGCCCCAGCATTTT. Amino acid sequence: CSVESNIPSQPQHF.